The sequence of this T cell receptor beta chain was determined in a study of T cells expressing NK-cell markers. The study's findings and limits: As a fraction of CD8+ T cells, dominant NKG2C+ clonotypes reached roughly 1.0-7.5% in six or seven donors.

CDR3 length equals 18 residues. The V gene's germline CDR1 is LNHNV and CDR2 YYDKDF (reference sequence). TCRdb processed the 5' RACE reads again and assigns one entry to each CDR3 protein, with no DNA. Its listing shows about 370,000 distinct CDR3 sequences. On this clonotype itself: Its cognate antigen is unknown.

The material sequenced was blood T cells: a sorted CD56 or NKG2C T cell subset, CD4+ or CD8+ T cells, or bulk PBMC T cells (not recorded which). The clonotype comes from a woman aged 45-60 years in good health. The rearrangement links TRBV15 to TRBJ2-5; TCRdb designates TRBD1, a call that cannot be tested without DNA. The CDR3 here is CATSRDFGQGIQRETQYF.